This TCR beta chain stems from a study of T cell responses to AZD1222 COVID-19 vaccine. Study-wide points: Among vaccine-associated CD4 TCRs, coverage spanned spike, with dominance at 160-218 and 743-854. Clonal diversity may have been underestimated in mostly white British donors. Spike-specific TCR breadth and depth were elevated following two AZD1222 doses.

This clone has only a few counts. What it recognizes is unknown. Sequencing was performed with immunoSEQ multiplex PCR; in TCRdb, only in-frame clones are kept and a portion is missing. The sample has 190,000 or so clones, about nine tenths seen once. Germline V CDR1 and CDR2: MDHEN, SYDVKM. V was trimmed by 2 bases and J by 0 bases, leaving 20 bases between them. The CDR3 has 20 residues. The specimen was peripheral blood, collected 28 days after the second AZD1222 dose. The sequence came from an adult who received the AZD1222 COVID-19 vaccine. The V and J genes are TRBV28 and TRBJ2-6; no clear D gene. The CDR3 DNA sequence: TGTGCCAGCAGTTTACTAGAAACTACACATGAATTCTCTGGGGCCAACGTCCTGACTTTC. It is translated as CASSLLETTHEFSGANVLTF.